Listed here are 27 T cell receptor beta chains from one sample, sequenced in a study of T cell responses to AZD1222 COVID-19 vaccine. Measured with immunoSEQ multiplex PCR; TCRdb has only the in-frame clones, and not every one. The sample shows 150,000 to 200,000 clones, about nine tenths of them seen only once. The sequencing here drew on peripheral blood, taken on day 0 of AZD1222 vaccination. Receptor source: an adult in good health.

This chain links TRBV29-1 with TRBJ2-2; TRBD1 might be the D (6 bases). The germline CDR1 and CDR2 sequences are SQVTM and ANQGSEA. The CDR3 length is 14 residues. Trimming stripped 5 bases from V and 4 bases from J, with 14 bases between. The CDR3 protein is CSVYQGLGTGELFF. The CDR3 nucleotides are TGCAGCGTTTATCAGGGGCTGGGCACCGGGGAGCTGTTTTTT.

The chain is built from TRBV5-1 and TRBJ1-2; D call uncertain. The CDR3 runs 11 residues. V was clipped by 1 base and J by 6 bases, with 4 bases between them. From germline, CDR1 is SGHRS and CDR2 YFSETQ. CDR3 loop: CASSLQDGYTF. CDR3 nucleotide sequence: TGCGCCAGCAGCTTGCAGGATGGCTACACCTTC. The variable domain in full, with the rest retrieved from reference TRBV5-1 and TRBJ1-2, is KAGVTQTPRYLIKTRGQQVTLSCSPISGHRSVSWYQQTPGQGLQFLFEYFSETQRNKGNFPGRFSGRQFSNSRSEMNVSTLELGDSALYLCASSLQDGYTFGSGTRLTVV.

The CDR3 is CASSLGLAGGNEQFF. The DNA of the CDR3 is TGCGCCAGCAGCCTAGGACTAGCGGGGGGGAATGAGCAGTTCTTC. The J gene is TRBJ2-1, the V gene TRBV5-1; 15 nucleotides match TRBD2. The CDR3 extends over 15 amino acids. V lost 4 bases to trimming and J lost 7 bases; unmatched junction nucleotides: 3. Looked up from germline, CDR1 is SGHRS and CDR2 is YFSETQ.

V is TRBV5-8 and J is TRBJ2-5; D is possibly TRBD1 (6 bases). From germline, CDR1 is SGHTS and CDR2 YDEGEE. Trimming removed 0 bases from V and 5 bases from J, with 11 bases in between. This CDR3 comprises 14 residues. The CDR3 nucleotides read TGTGCCAGCAGCTTGGGACAGGCCCGCGAGACCCAGTACTTC. As protein: CASSLGQARETQYF.

Worth noting for this clone: One end of the junction does not line up with germline, which may come from a read error. The rearrangement links TRBV7-7 to TRBJ2-7, with unresolved D. The CDR3 has 16 residues. The germline V gene encodes CDR1 SSHAT and CDR2 FNYEAQ (reference sequence). CDR3 protein: CASSVGKDLDRYEQYF. CDR3 bases: TGTGCTAGCAGCGTAGGTAAAGACCTAGACCGCTACGAGCAGTACTTC.

The chain combines TRBV11-3 with TRBJ1-1, with 8 positions matching TRBD1. Unmatched junction bases numbered 10, after V lost 8 bases and J lost 8 bases. The CDR3 has 13 amino acids. CDR1 SGHNT and CDR2 YENEEA come from the germline V gene. This CDR3 is CASAWTGSLEAFF. The CDR3 DNA is TGTGCCAGCGCCTGGACAGGGTCTTTAGAAGCTTTCTTT.

This clone was detected only once. This chain connects TRBV7-8 to TRBJ1-1, with D unclear. CDR1 and CDR2 (germline): SGHVS, FQNEAQ. Trimming shortened V by 1 base and J by 2 bases, and 8 bases separated the two germline ends. This CDR3 contains 14 residues. The CDR3 here is CASSLVQINTEAFF. The CDR3 coding sequence is TGTGCCAGCAGCTTAGTTCAGATAAACACTGAAGCTTTCTTT. Drawing the rest from reference TRBV7-8 and TRBJ1-1, the complete variable domain is GAGVSQSPRYKVAKRGQDVALRCDPISGHVSLFWYQQALGQGPEFLTYFQNEAQLDKSGLPSDRFFAERPEGSVSTLKIQRTQQEDSAVYLCASSLVQINTEAFFGQGTRLTVV.

This chain links TRBV28 with TRBJ1-5; D possibly corresponds to TRBD1 (5 bases). The CDR3 length is 12 residues. Germline CDR1 and CDR2: MDHEN and SYDVKM. Trimming shortened V by 4 bases and J by 12 bases, and 13 bases separated the two germline ends. The CDR3 nucleotides read TGTGCCAGCAGTTCGGGACCGGTCGACCAGCATTTT. It is translated as CASSSGPVDQHF. Together with reference TRBV28 and TRBJ1-5, the CDR3 gives the full variable domain: DVKVTQSSRYLVKRTGEKVFLECVQDMDHENMFWYRQDPGLGLRLIYFSYDVKMKEKGDIPEGYSVSREKKERFSLILESASTNQTSMYLCASSSGPVDQHFGDGTRLSIL.

This chain uses TRBV28 with TRBJ2-1, with 11 bases identical to TRBD2. Germline V gene sequence: CDR1 MDHEN, CDR2 SYDVKM. The CDR3 extends over 18 amino acids. Trimming removed 5 bases from V and 2 bases from J; junction bases left unmatched: 11. CDR3 in DNA: TGTGCCAGCAGTCCACTAGCGGGAGAAGATGGGACCTACAATGAGCAGTTCTTC. This encodes CASSPLAGEDGTYNEQFF.

This chain joins TRBV30 and TRBJ1-2, with a tentative D call TRBD1 (6 bases). CDR3 length: 11 residues. CDR1 GTSNPN and CDR2 SVGIG come from the germline V gene (reference sequence). Trimming took 4 bases from V and 10 from J, leaving 13 bases between them. CDR3 nucleotide sequence: TGTGCCTGGACCCGCCGGGACACCTACACCTTC. As protein: CAWTRRDTYTF.

The chain uses TRBV4-3 and TRBJ1-2, with TRBD1 matching 9 bases. CDR1 and CDR2 (germline): LGHNA, YSLEER. Trimming cost V 0 bases and J 5 bases; bases outside gene matches: 7. The CDR3 is made up of 16 amino acids. In DNA, the CDR3 is TGCGCCAGCAGCCAAGATCGGGGGACAGGGAGGTATGGCTACACCTTC. Translation gives CASSQDRGTGRYGYTF.

The sample holds one count of this clone. In DNA form, the CDR3 reads TGTGCCAGCAGCTTGGTAGTTGATGGCTACACCTTC. It specifies CASSLVVDGYTF. The rearrangement joins TRBV5-8 to TRBJ1-2; D unclear. CDR1 SGHTS and CDR2 YDEGEE come from the germline V gene. V was trimmed by 0 bases and J by 6 bases, leaving 6 bases between them. The CDR3 totals 12 residues.

The chain combines TRBV5-1 with TRBJ2-3; the D is unclear. The CDR3 sequence is 13 residues long. The V end lost 0 bases, the J end lost 0 bases, and 2 bases lay between the germline ends. Germline values: CDR1 SGHRS, CDR2 YFSETQ. The CDR3 region has the DNA TGCGCCAGCAGCTTGGTTAGCACAGATACGCAGTATTTT. This codes for CASSLVSTDTQYF.

CDR3: CASSFRDRVWNEQFF. CDR3 nucleotide sequence: TGTGCCAGCAGCTTCCGGGACAGGGTTTGGAATGAGCAGTTCTTC. The chain couples TRBV11-1 to TRBJ2-1; 9 positions agree with TRBD1. This CDR3 region has 15 residues. Germline assignment: CDR1 SGHAT and CDR2 FQDESV (reference sequence). J was trimmed by 7 bases and V by 3 bases; bases with no gene match: 7. Full variable domain (missing parts from reference TRBV11-1 and TRBJ2-1): EAEVAQSPRYKITEKSQAVAFWCDPISGHATLYWYRQILGQGPELLVQFQDESVVDDSQLPKDRFSAERLKGVDSTLKIQPAELGDSAMYLCASSFRDRVWNEQFFGPGTRLTVL.

This clone came up once. The CDR3 coding sequence is TGCGCCAGCAGCCAAGACCCCGGAGTGAACACTGAAGCTTTCTTT. Amino acids: CASSQDPGVNTEAFF. This rearrangement joins TRBV4-1 to TRBJ1-1; D ambiguous. Trimming cost V 0 bases and J 0 bases, with 8 bases left between them. This CDR3 is built from 15 residues. Per the germline V gene, CDR1 is MGHRA and CDR2 is YSYEKL.

V and J are TRBV20-1 and TRBJ2-7, with a weak D call TRBD1 (5 bases). V lost 6 bases, J lost 6 bases, and 12 bases lay in between. The CDR3 contains 11 residues. Germline V lookup: CDR1 DFQATT, CDR2 SNEGSKA (reference sequence). Here the CDR3 DNA reads TGCAGTGCCCCGACTGGGGCCGAGCAGTACTTC. Translated: CSAPTGAEQYF.

This clone has only one observation. The rearrangement joins TRBV7-2 to TRBJ1-2; D ambiguous. The CDR3 contains 14 residues. The V end was cut by 1 base, the J end by 10 bases, with 16 bases between. The germline V gene encodes CDR1 SGHTA and CDR2 FQGNSA. The CDR3 DNA follows: TGTGCCAGCAGCTTAGGAGGATTTGACGGAATCTACACCTTC. Amino acid sequence: CASSLGGFDGIYTF.

The gene calls are TRBV5-8 and TRBJ1-5, with a possible D match to TRBD1 (6 bases). With 1 base removed from V and 0 bases from J, the gap between germline ends came to 14 bases. This CDR3 has 17 residues. Germline V lookup: CDR1 SGHTS, CDR2 YDEGEE. The CDR3 here is CASSLLSGRGSNQPQHF. The CDR3 nucleotides read TGTGCCAGCAGCTTGCTGTCGGGCAGGGGTAGCAATCAGCCCCAGCATTTT. Full variable domain (missing parts from reference TRBV5-8 and TRBJ1-5): EAGVTQSPTHLIKTRGQQATLRCSPISGHTSVYWYQQALGLGLQFLLWYDEGEERNRGNFPPRFSGRQFPNYSSELNVNALELEDSALYLCASSLLSGRGSNQPQHFGDGTRLSIL.

This chain connects TRBV4-1 to TRBJ1-6; 11 nucleotides align to TRBD1. The CDR3 has 17 amino acids. The germline V gene has CDR1 MGHRA and CDR2 YSYEKL. The V and J ends lost 6 bases and 1 base, in that order; junction bases with no gene match: 5. This chain's CDR3 is CASRRTGGLSYNSPLHF. CDR3 DNA sequence: TGCGCCAGCAGACGGACAGGGGGCTTGTCCTATAATTCACCCCTCCACTTT.

The chain recombines TRBV7-6 with TRBJ1-6, with 7 positions matching TRBD1. This CDR3 comprises 18 residues. Looked up from germline, CDR1 is SGHVS and CDR2 is FNYEAQ. V shed 3 bases, J shed 4 bases, and the junction held 12 bases outside the gene matches. DNA for the CDR3: TGTGCCAGCAGCTTCGGGACAGCCCGTATGGGGTATAATTCACCCCTCCACTTT. As protein: CASSFGTARMGYNSPLHF.

This clone was seen once. The chain carries TRBV30 and TRBJ1-3, with 7 bases matching TRBD1. Germline assignment: CDR1 GTSNPN and CDR2 SVGIG (reference sequence). The J segment lost 5 bases and the V segment lost 5 bases, leaving 9 bases of the junction unmatched. The CDR3 covers 14 residues. The CDR3 protein is CAWETGVRRNTIYF. In DNA form, the CDR3 reads TGTGCCTGGGAAACAGGGGTTCGGCGAAACACCATATATTTT.

The V call is TRBV7-2, the J call TRBJ1-5; 8 positions match TRBD1. The CDR3 runs to 15 residues. With V trimmed by 5 bases and J by 6 bases, 9 bases remained unmatched. In germline, CDR1 is SGHTA, CDR2 FQGNSA. The CDR3 DNA follows: TGTGCCAGCAGCCTCGGACAGGGAAACGTTCAGCCCCAGCATTTT. Its translation is CASSLGQGNVQPQHF.

The chain links TRBV28 to TRBJ2-7; 11 nucleotides line up with TRBD2. With V trimmed by 8 bases and J by 0 bases, 3 bases remained unmatched. CDR3 length: 14 residues. Germline V gene sequence: CDR1 MDHEN, CDR2 SYDVKM. The CDR3 protein is CASQGLADSYEQYF. The CDR3 nucleotides read TGTGCCAGCCAGGGACTAGCGGACTCCTACGAGCAGTACTTC.

About this clone itself: Other DNA sequences in this sample translate to the same CDR3. The chain carries TRBV2 and TRBJ1-5; the D is unclear. The CDR3 runs to 13 residues. V lost 3 bases and J lost 4, with 7 bases in between. Looked up from germline, CDR1 is SNHLY and CDR2 is FYNNEI. In DNA form, the CDR3 reads TGTGCCAGCAGTGACAGTAGAAATCAGCCCCAGCATTTT. Translated: CASSDSRNQPQHF.

With respect to this clone: One end of the junction is discordant with germline, which a read error may explain. The chain has TRBV18 and TRBJ1-2; weak D call: TRBD1 (5 bases). The length of the CDR3 is 15 residues. CDR1 and CDR2 (germline): KGHSH, LQKENI. CDR3 in DNA: TGTGCCAGCTCCCCACAGGTAACGGATAACTATGGCTACACCTTC. This codes for CASSPQVTDNYGYTF.

There are a few counts of this clone. This rearrangement joins TRBV12-3 or TRBV12-4 to TRBJ1-5; a weak D match, TRBD1 (5 bases). V lost 7 bases, J lost 7 bases, and 14 bases lay in between. This CDR3 is 13 amino acids long. CDR3 sequence (DNA): TGTGCCAGCAACCAGGGTGGTATCCAGCCCCAGCATTTT. Amino acids: CASNQGGIQPQHF.

This chain links TRBV11-2 with TRBJ1-2; the D gene is possibly TRBD1 (5 bases). Germline-derived CDR1 and CDR2 are SGHAT and FQNNGV. The CDR3 spans 16 residues. Trimming took 5 bases from V and 3 from J, leaving 19 bases between them. CDR3 loop: CASSPGRTSPYYGYTF. The CDR3 bases are TGTGCCAGCAGCCCGGGACGGACCTCCCCATACTATGGCTACACCTTC.